This T cell receptor beta chain originates from a study of shared clonotypes between healthy human individuals. The data were produced by immunoSEQ multiplex PCR, yet TCRdb's version contains in-frame clones alone and is incomplete. The sample lists about 510,000 clones, about 96% occurring once. Germline loops: CDR1 MGHRA, CDR2 YSYEKL. Trimming left V 2 bases short and J 4 bases short, with 8 bases between. The CDR3 loop spans 13 amino acids. This TCR was sampled from a woman aged 25 to 39 in good health. The genes are TRBV4-1 and TRBJ2-5; perhaps TRBD1 as D (5 bases). Sequencing was carried out using naive CD4+ T cells sorted from blood. Described subset: CD45RA+ positively selected. This CDR3 is CASSQFRVETQYF. CDR3 nucleotide sequence: TGCGCCAGCAGCCAATTCAGGGTAGAGACCCAGTACTTC.